This is a list of T cell receptor beta chains from one sample in a study of T-cell reconstitution after alpha-beta-depleted transplantation in children. TCRdb called the PCR reads again in MiXCR, with one record for every CDR3 protein. The sample lists about 200,000 distinct CDR3 sequences; about 8.4% were seen once. Sequencing was performed on PBMCs, mostly from graft donor cells, taken 360 days after TCRalphabeta/CD19-depleted stem cell transplant. These receptors were obtained from a male patient aged 2 to 10 who had a stem cell transplant for acute myeloid leukemia, so the T cells may come from the graft donor. Both conserved end residues are part of each CDR3. D genes are given only for firm matches. Rows give clone size only sometimes, using once, few, many, or a class for an expanded clone.

j_gene | len | v_gene | d_gene | abundance | CDR3nt | CDR3aa
TRBJ1-1 | 14 | TRBV10-3 | TRBD1 | many | TGTGCCATCAGTGAGGGACAGGGAAACACTGAAGCTTTCTTT | CAISEGQGNTEAFF
TRBJ2-5 | 15 | TRBV5-1 | TRBD1 | many | TGCGCCAGCAGTTATGGACAGGGTATAAGGGAGACCCAGTACTTC | CASSYGQGIRETQYF
TRBJ1-1 | 15 | TRBV12-3/TRBV12-4 | TRBD1 | . | TGTGCCAGCAGTCCGGACAGGGGGCTGAACACTGAAGCTTTCTTT | CASSPDRGLNTEAFF
TRBJ2-2 | 14 | TRBV5-1 | . | few | TGCGCCAGCAGCCCTGGGTTGGAGGCCGGGGAGCTGTTTTTT | CASSPGLEAGELFF
TRBJ2-1 | 13 | TRBV11-2 | . | many | TGTGCCAGCAGCTTACTTGCGTTGGATGAGCAGTTCTTC | CASSLLALDEQFF
TRBJ2-1 | 16 | TRBV14 | TRBD2 | . | TGTGCCAGCAGCCAAGATCTAGCGGGGCCAGTCAATGAGCAGTTCTTC | CASSQDLAGPVNEQFF
TRBJ2-5 | 12 | TRBV29-1 | . | few | TGCAGCGTTGAAATTGGTTGGGAGACCCAGTACTTC | CSVEIGWETQYF
TRBJ1-2 | 14 | TRBV20-1 | TRBD1 | many | TGCAGTGCTAGTAACAGGGGGCGCGACTATGGCTACACCTTC | CSASNRGRDYGYTF
TRBJ2-2 | 14 | TRBV2 | TRBD1 | few | TGTGCCAGCAAGGGGACACAGGGGCAGGGGGAGCTGTTTTTT | CASKGTQGQGELFF
TRBJ2-1 | 13 | TRBV29-1 | . | many | TGCAGCGTTGCAGGGGCCCAGTACAATGAGCAGTTCTTC | CSVAGAQYNEQFF
TRBJ1-2 | 14 | TRBV12-3/TRBV12-4 | TRBD1 | many | TGTGCCAGCAGTTTCTTTCAGGGGGCGGACGGCTACACCTTC | CASSFFQGADGYTF
TRBJ2-7 | 15 | TRBV29-1 | TRBD2 | few | TGCAGCGCTACACTGGGACTAGCGGGAGGCAACGAGCAGTACTTC | CSATLGLAGGNEQYF
TRBJ2-5 | 15 | TRBV12-3/TRBV12-4 | TRBD1 | many | TGTGCCAGCAGCCCGGGACAGGGCAACCTAGAGACCCAGTACTTC | CASSPGQGNLETQYF
TRBJ2-1 | 17 | TRBV4-1 | . | few | TGCGCCAGCAGCGACATCCTGGTACTAGCAACCTACAATGAGCAGTTCTTC | CASSDILVLATYNEQFF
TRBJ1-3 | 12 | TRBV29-1 | . | many | TGCAGCGTTGGCGCCCTTGGAAACACCATATATTTT | CSVGALGNTIYF
TRBJ2-5 | 15 | TRBV7-6 | . | many | TGTGCCAGCAGCTTTATCCAGGGGACACAAGAGACCCAGTACTTC | CASSFIQGTQETQYF
TRBJ2-3 | 17 | TRBV7-9 | TRBD2 | . | TGTGCCAGCAGCTTAGGCCCAGCGGGGGGGCCGGAAGATACGCAGTATTTT | CASSLGPAGGPEDTQYF
TRBJ1-2 | 13 | TRBV29-1 | . | . | TGCAGCGTTGGCGACATAGGTGGGGCTGGCTACACCTTC | CSVGDIGGAGYTF
TRBJ1-1 | 15 | TRBV7-3 | . | many | TGTGCCAGCAGCTTAGCCGATACAGGGAACACTGAAGCTTTCTTT | CASSLADTGNTEAFF
TRBJ2-3 | 19 | TRBV11-2 | . | . | TGTGCCAGCAGCAAGCTTATGGGGGCAGGGCGGGTGCTGACAGATACGCAGTATTTT | CASSKLMGAGRVLTDTQYF
TRBJ2-2 | 16 | TRBV2 | . | few | TGTGCCAGCAGTGAAGATGTTGGTCTCCTCCCCGGGGAGCTGTTTTTT | CASSEDVGLLPGELFF
TRBJ2-3 | 15 | TRBV5-1 | TRBD2 | many | TGCGCCAGCAGCCCCGGGGGGGGAAACACAGATACGCAGTATTTT | CASSPGGGNTDTQYF
TRBJ1-1 | 13 | TRBV20-1 | . | . | TGCAGTGCTAGAGCCCACAGGAACACTGAAGCTTTCTTT | CSARAHRNTEAFF
TRBJ1-3 | 15 | TRBV3-1 | . | few | TGTGCCAGCAGCCCGGGACGGAGCTCTGGAAACACCATATATTTT | CASSPGRSSGNTIYF
TRBJ2-1 | 11 | TRBV19 | . | few | TGTGCCAGTAGTATAGGGCAAGAGCAGTTCTTC | CASSIGQEQFF
TRBJ1-2 | 12 | TRBV20-1 | . | . | TGCAGTGTTAGAAAATTTAACTATGGCTACACCTTC | CSVRKFNYGYTF
TRBJ2-1 | 14 | TRBV5-1 | TRBD1 | many | TGCGCCAGCAGCTTGGACAGGGGGTGGAATGAGCAGTTCTTC | CASSLDRGWNEQFF
TRBJ2-3 | 14 | TRBV7-3 | TRBD2 | many | TGTGCCAGCAGCCCGGGACTAGCGGTAGATACGCAGTATTTT | CASSPGLAVDTQYF
TRBJ2-7 | 17 | TRBV20-1 | TRBD2 | many | TGCAGTGCTACACCCCTGGGTGGACTAGCGGGGAACTACGAGCAGTACTTC | CSATPLGGLAGNYEQYF